A single TCR beta chain is shown here with its context. The antigen remains undetermined. This record comes from a study of cytotoxic CD8 clonotypes in ibrutinib-treated CLL. Libraries were prepared by immunoSEQ multiplex PCR; TCRdb keeps only in-frame clonotypes and omits some of them. Of around 33,000 clones listed, 49% are singletons. Study-level findings and limits: The study sampled sustained-remission and progressing patients at different times. On treatment, the uncommon public clonotypes contracted or remained stable. At the start, clonality exceeded age-matched healthy donors and followed circulating CD8+ T-cell counts.

From germline, CDR1 is MNHNS and CDR2 SASEGT. The CDR3 extends over 14 amino acids. V was pared by 2 bases and J by 4 bases, with 8 bases between. Sequences were derived from PBMCs, sampled before ibrutinib treatment. The receptor comes from a human donor with chronic lymphocytic leukemia. The chain recombines TRBV6-1 with TRBJ2-2, with TRBD1 as a possible D gene (5 bases). In nucleotides, the CDR3 is TGTGCCAGCAGTGAACAGCAGGGCACCGGGGAGCTGTTTTTT. Translation: CASSEQQGTGELFF.